This passage covers 10 T cell receptor beta chains from one sample sequenced in a study of follicular helper T cells after annual influenza vaccination. Repertoires were generated with immunoSEQ multiplex PCR, while TCRdb's copy carries only in-frame clones and drops some. The sample consists of 4,000 to 5,500 clones, nearly 85% of them appearing once. Time point noted: 2015-2016 season, 7 days after influenza vaccination. Sequencing used CXCR5+ CD38- circulating T follicular helper cells from blood, obtained 7 days after influenza vaccination. Sample subset: circulating Tfh, non-naive CD4+CXCR5+PD-1+ (ICOS+CD38+ or ICOS-CD38-). The receptors originated from an adult who received the influenza vaccine.

V is TRBV7-9 and J is TRBJ2-7; 9 nucleotides agree with TRBD2. The V and J ends lost 3 bases and 4 bases, in that order; junction bases with no gene match: 10. The CDR3 sequence is 16 residues long. Germline values: CDR1 SEHNR, CDR2 FQNEAQ (reference sequence). CDR3 sequence (DNA): TGTGCCAGCAGCTTGACTAGCGGCCGATGGGCGTACGAGCAGTACTTC. Residues: CASSLTSGRWAYEQYF. Together with reference TRBV7-9 and TRBJ2-7, the CDR3 gives the full variable domain: DTGVSQNPRHKITKRGQNVTFRCDPISEHNRLYWYRQTLGQGPEFLTYFQNEAQLEKSRLLSDRFSAERPKGSFSTLEIQRTEQGDSAMYLCASSLTSGRWAYEQYFGPGTRLTVT.

The J gene is TRBJ1-1, the V gene TRBV19; D ambiguous. There are 13 residues in the CDR3. V lost 3 bases and J lost 1, with 6 bases in between. The V gene's germline CDR1 is LNHDA and CDR2 SQIVND (reference sequence). CDR3 in DNA: TGTGCCAGTAGTATCGAAAAGAACACTGAAGCTTTCTTT. It specifies CASSIEKNTEAFF.

DNA for the CDR3: TGTGCCAGCACCCCCCGGGCCGCGGACATTCAGTACTTC. It yields the protein CASTPRAADIQYF. The chain is built from TRBV2 and TRBJ2-4; D unresolved. V was clipped by 7 bases and J by 8 bases, with 15 bases between them. The CDR3 spans 13 residues. Germline V lookup: CDR1 SNHLY, CDR2 FYNNEI. Based on the CDR3 plus reference TRBV2 and TRBJ2-4, the full variable domain is EPEVTQTPSHQVTQMGQEVILRCVPISNHLYFYWYRQILGQKVEFLVSFYNNEISEKSEIFDDQFSVERPDGSNFTLKIRSTKLEDSAMYFCASTPRAADIQYFGAGTRLSVL.

This clone was picked up a small number of times. The chain is built from TRBV6-1 and TRBJ1-5, with TRBD1 as a possible D gene (6 bases). The CDR3 has 14 residues. Germline-derived CDR1 and CDR2 are MNHNS and SASEGT. With 7 bases removed from V and 6 bases from J, the gap between germline ends came to 16 bases. The DNA for the CDR3 is TGTGCCAGCAATCCTGTCAGGGGTGGTCAGCCCCAGCATTTT. Translation gives CASNPVRGGQPQHF.

This chain connects TRBV18 to TRBJ1-1, with D possibly being TRBD1 (6 bases). With 4 bases removed from V and 3 bases from J, the gap between germline ends came to 9 bases. The CDR3 extends over 13 amino acids. CDR1 and CDR2 (germline): KGHSH, LQKENI. The CDR3 loop reads CASSLNRDTEAFF. CDR3 coding DNA: TGTGCCAGCTCACTGAACAGGGACACTGAAGCTTTCTTT.

V is TRBV11-2 and J is TRBJ1-5; D is ambiguous. V was pared by 2 bases and J by 0 bases, with 2 bases between. This CDR3 has 13 amino acids. Germline V gives CDR1 SGHAT, CDR2 FQNNGV. CDR3 in DNA: TGTGCCAGCAGCTTATATAGCAATCAGCCCCAGCATTTT. Translation: CASSLYSNQPQHF.

The J gene is TRBJ1-5, the V gene TRBV7-9; D unresolved. From germline, CDR1 is SEHNR and CDR2 FQNEAQ (reference sequence). V was trimmed by 2 bases and J by 2 bases, leaving 10 bases between them. The CDR3 runs 15 residues. In nucleotides, the CDR3 is TGTGCCAGCAGCTTACCCCGACACCGCAATCAGCCCCAGCATTTT. Translated: CASSLPRHRNQPQHF.

The rearrangement uses TRBV18 and TRBJ1-2, with TRBD1 matching over 8 bases. Germline loops: CDR1 KGHSH, CDR2 LQKENI. V trimming: 2 bases; J trimming: 0 bases; junction bases outside the gene matches: 2. The CDR3 extends over 15 amino acids. The CDR3: CASSPWDRTNYGYTF. CDR3 bases: TGTGCCAGCTCACCATGGGACAGGACTAACTATGGCTACACCTTC.

The gene calls are TRBV5-1 and TRBJ2-2; D gene unclear. CDR3 length: 15 amino acids. CDR1 and CDR2 from the germline V gene are SGHRS and YFSETQ. Trimming removed 4 bases from V and 0 bases from J, with 10 bases in between. DNA for the CDR3: TGCGCCAGCAGCAACGGAGCTGCGAACACCGGGGAGCTGTTTTTT. It is translated as CASSNGAANTGELFF. Full variable domain (rest looked up from reference TRBV5-1 and TRBJ2-2): KAGVTQTPRYLIKTRGQQVTLSCSPISGHRSVSWYQQTPGQGLQFLFEYFSETQRNKGNFPGRFSGRQFSNSRSEMNVSTLELGDSALYLCASSNGAANTGELFFGEGSRLTVL.

This clone was counted once. The V gene is TRBV18, the J gene TRBJ1-1, with no clear D. The CDR3 contains 15 residues. Per the germline V gene, CDR1 is KGHSH and CDR2 is LQKENI. V lost 4 bases and J 3 bases, leaving 15 bases between the germline ends. Here the CDR3 reads CASSRVADSYTEAFF. DNA for the CDR3: TGTGCCAGCTCACGGGTCGCTGATTCTTACACTGAAGCTTTCTTT.